The 26 T cell receptor beta chains listed next were all sequenced from one sample in a study of T cell responses to AZD1222 COVID-19 vaccine. The repertoire was sequenced with immunoSEQ multiplex PCR; TCRdb's copy has only in-frame clones and lacks some. This table holds 150,000 or so clones, around 90% found once. The sample in question was peripheral blood, obtained on day 0 of AZD1222 vaccination. The origin of the receptors is an adult in good health.

The chain uses TRBV5-1 and TRBJ2-7, with a possible D match to TRBD1 (5 bases). With 1 base removed from V and 4 bases from J, the gap between germline ends came to 12 bases. Germline lookup yields CDR1 SGHRS and CDR2 YFSETQ. The CDR3 extends over 14 amino acids. The CDR3 sequence: CASSLSQGTYEQYF. The CDR3 DNA reads TGCGCCAGCAGCTTGTCTCAGGGAACGTACGAGCAGTACTTC.

This chain joins TRBV28 and TRBJ2-1, with a possible D match to TRBD1 (5 bases). Trimming cost V 8 bases and J 10 bases, with 15 bases left between them. Per the germline V gene, CDR1 is MDHEN and CDR2 is SYDVKM. This CDR3 has 12 residues. The CDR3 region is CASGAGPWEQFF. The DNA of the CDR3 is TGTGCCAGCGGGGCAGGTCCGTGGGAGCAGTTCTTC. The variable domain in full, with the rest retrieved from reference TRBV28 and TRBJ2-1, is DVKVTQSSRYLVKRTGEKVFLECVQDMDHENMFWYRQDPGLGLRLIYFSYDVKMKEKGDIPEGYSVSREKKERFSLILESASTNQTSMYLCASGAGPWEQFFGPGTRLTVL.

The chain uses TRBV7-8 and TRBJ2-5; D call uncertain. Germline V gene sequence: CDR1 SGHVS, CDR2 FQNEAQ. V shed 2 bases and J shed 1 base, with 8 bases lying between them. The CDR3 spans 14 residues. The CDR3 sequence is CASSLLSRQETQYF. The DNA of the CDR3 is TGTGCCAGCAGCTTATTGTCGCGCCAAGAGACCCAGTACTTC.

Concerning this clone: Other DNA variants within this sample encode the same CDR3. The V gene is TRBV27, the J gene TRBJ2-7; 8 bases are a match to TRBD1. CDR1 is MNHEY, CDR2 SMNVEV, per germline (reference sequence). The ends lost 6 bases at V and 2 bases at J; junction bases unmatched: 6. The CDR3 runs to 14 residues. The CDR3 DNA sequence: TGTGCCAGCAGGACCGGGACAGGCCCCTACGAGCAGTACTTC. This sequence encodes CASRTGTGPYEQYF.

The chain recombines TRBV19 with TRBJ1-4, with D maybe TRBD1 (5 bases). This CDR3 is 14 amino acids long. The V end lost 7 bases, the J end lost 3 bases, and 12 bases lay between the germline ends. CDR1 is LNHDA, CDR2 SQIVND, per germline (reference sequence). The CDR3 loop is CASNQGNANEKLFF. The CDR3, as DNA: TGTGCCAGTAACCAGGGAAATGCTAATGAAAAACTGTTTTTT.

This clone was seen a single time. The V gene is TRBV30, the J gene TRBJ1-2; D gene uncertain. Germline-derived CDR1 and CDR2 are GTSNPN and SVGIG (reference sequence). Trimming removed 4 bases from V and 7 bases from J, with 13 bases in between. The CDR3 is 12 residues long. As DNA, the CDR3 is TGTGCCTGGACCAAGGTGGAGTCTGGCTACACCTTC. Protein product: CAWTKVESGYTF.

The chain employs TRBV19 and TRBJ2-3; 10 bases map to TRBD2. CDR1 and CDR2 from the germline V gene are LNHDA and SQIVND (reference sequence). With 6 bases clipped from V and 7 bases from J, the junction kept 10 bases outside the gene matches. CDR3 length equals 15 residues. The CDR3: CASSGFLAGEYTQYF. CDR3 DNA: TGTGCCAGTAGCGGTTTTCTAGCGGGAGAATATACGCAGTATTTT.

The rearrangement links TRBV19 to TRBJ1-3; D is ambiguous. V was shortened by 1 base and J by 0 bases, with 10 bases between the two germline ends. This CDR3 comprises 16 residues. Germline V gives CDR1 LNHDA, CDR2 SQIVND (reference sequence). The CDR3 DNA reads as TGTGCCAGTAGTATAGTACGACGGAGCTCTGGAAACACCATATATTTT. Its protein is CASSIVRRSSGNTIYF.

V usage is TRBV5-4 and J usage is TRBJ2-7; TRBD1 is a possible D gene (8 bases). Trimming took 4 bases from V and 12 from J, leaving 17 bases between them. Germline lookup yields CDR1 SGHNT and CDR2 YYREEE (reference sequence). The CDR3 length is 12 residues. The chain's CDR3 is CASSRDRGGGYF. The CDR3 DNA sequence: TGTGCCAGCAGCCGAGACAGGGGCGGGGGGTACTTC.

This chain connects TRBV7-8 to TRBJ2-2; D might be TRBD2 (7 bases). CDR1 and CDR2 (germline): SGHVS, FQNEAQ. CDR3 size: 17 residues. V lost 3 bases to trimming and J lost 0 bases, with 14 bases between them. DNA of the CDR3: TGTGCCAGCAGCTTCAGAAGGGGGGGATCGAACACCGGGGAGCTGTTTTTT. As protein: CASSFRRGGSNTGELFF.

This clone was seen a handful of times. The chain is built from TRBV7-2 and TRBJ1-2; D not certain. The V end lost 5 bases, the J end lost 6 bases, and 13 bases lay between the germline ends. Germline V gives CDR1 SGHTA, CDR2 FQGNSA. The CDR3 has 13 amino acids. This chain's CDR3 is CASSLQTWDGYTF. As DNA, the CDR3 is TGTGCCAGCAGCCTACAGACTTGGGATGGCTACACCTTC.

The chain couples TRBV3-1 (or the pseudogene TRBV3-2) to TRBJ2-5; D is ambiguous. Germline V gene data show CDR1 as LGHDT and CDR2 as YNNKEL (reference sequence). CDR3 length equals 17 residues. Trimming took off 1 base at V and 2 bases at J, with 17 bases between the two ends. This CDR3 reads CASSQGVGSVGQETQYF. The DNA for the CDR3 is TGTGCCAGCAGCCAAGGGGTCGGTTCGGTGGGTCAAGAGACCCAGTACTTC.

In DNA form, the CDR3 reads TGTGCCAGCAGTCCCGCGACAGGGACTGGAAACACCATATATTTT. Translated, it gives CASSPATGTGNTIYF. V and J are TRBV6-2 or TRBV6-3 and TRBJ1-3; 7 positions agree with TRBD1. The CDR3 consists of 15 residues. The V segment lost 5 bases and the J segment 2 bases; nucleotides outside the gene matches: 6. Germline loops: CDR1 MNHEY, CDR2 SVGEGT.

The chain links TRBV27 to TRBJ1-1, with TRBD1 as a possible D gene (5 bases). This CDR3 has 18 residues. The ends were cut back, 0 bases at V and 6 bases at J, with 23 bases in the middle. From germline, CDR1 is MNHEY and CDR2 SMNVEV (reference sequence). This CDR3 reads CASSLSSGSLEPNPEAFF. Here the CDR3 DNA reads TGTGCCAGCAGTTTATCATCAGGGTCCCTCGAGCCAAACCCTGAAGCTTTCTTT.

There are a few counts of this clone. CDR3 sequence: CASSLTDEAFF. CDR3 DNA: TGCGCCAGCAGCTTGACAGATGAAGCTTTCTTT. The rearrangement links TRBV5-1 to TRBJ1-1, with D hard to call. The CDR3 covers 11 residues. Germline V gives CDR1 SGHRS, CDR2 YFSETQ. V was trimmed by 1 base and J by 7 bases, leaving 5 bases between them.

This rearrangement joins TRBV7-3 to TRBJ2-1, with no clear D. V lost 2 bases to trimming and J lost 2 bases, with 7 bases between them. Germline CDR1 reads SGHTA; CDR2 reads FQGTGA. The length of the CDR3 is 14 residues. CDR3 residues: CASSLETAYNEQFF. The CDR3 region has the DNA TGTGCCAGCAGCTTAGAGACCGCCTACAATGAGCAGTTCTTC.

The CDR3 spells CASSLGDRTYRYTEAFF. DNA for the CDR3: TGTGCCAGCAGCTTAGGGGACAGGACCTACCGCTACACTGAAGCTTTCTTT. The chain combines TRBV7-8 with TRBJ1-1; 8 nucleotides match TRBD1. Trimming took 1 base from V and 3 from J; bases not matched to a gene: 10. This CDR3 has 17 residues. Germline V gene lookup returns CDR1 SGHVS and CDR2 FQNEAQ. Drawing the rest from reference TRBV7-8 and TRBJ1-1, the complete variable domain is GAGVSQSPRYKVAKRGQDVALRCDPISGHVSLFWYQQALGQGPEFLTYFQNEAQLDKSGLPSDRFFAERPEGSVSTLKIQRTQQEDSAVYLCASSLGDRTYRYTEAFFGQGTRLTVV.

In DNA form, the CDR3 reads TGTGCCAGCAGTAATACAGGGAGTCAGCCCCAGCATTTT. Its translation: CASSNTGSQPQHF. The J gene is TRBJ1-5, the V gene TRBV6-5; weak D call: TRBD1 (6 bases). CDR3 size: 13 residues. Per the germline V gene, CDR1 is MNHEY and CDR2 is SVGAGI. Trimming took 5 bases from V and 6 from J, leaving 11 bases between them.

The chain couples TRBV28 to TRBJ1-4, with TRBD1 matching 7 bases. Germline V gives CDR1 MDHEN, CDR2 SYDVKM. After removal of 5 bases from V and 8 bases from J, the junction contained 8 bases not matched to a gene. CDR3 length: 14 amino acids. The CDR3 is CASSPGTAGEKLFF. CDR3 coding DNA: TGTGCCAGCAGTCCCGGGACAGCCGGAGAAAAACTGTTTTTT.

The chain recombines TRBV5-6 with TRBJ2-2; the D is unclear. Trimming pared 2 bases from V and 6 bases from J, leaving 2 bases between. Germline CDR1 SGHDT, CDR2 YYEEEE. CDR3 length: 11 amino acids. CDR3 amino acids: CASSLSGELFF. The CDR3 DNA reads TGTGCCAGCAGCTTATCCGGGGAGCTGTTTTTT.

V usage is TRBV28 and J usage is TRBJ2-7; 7 bases fit TRBD1. This CDR3 is built from 12 residues. Trimming took 5 bases from V and 5 from J; bases not matched to a gene: 3. CDR1 and CDR2 (germline): MDHEN, SYDVKM. The CDR3 DNA follows: TGTGCCAGCAGTAACGACAGGGACGAGCAGTACTTC. This gives the protein CASSNDRDEQYF.

The chain joins TRBV6-5 to TRBJ2-1; TRBD1 aligns across 8 bases. CDR1 is MNHEY and CDR2 is SVGAGI in the germline V gene. V shed 6 bases and J 6 bases; nucleotides not matched to a gene: 10. The CDR3 runs to 15 residues. The chain's CDR3 is CASSLNRDRLNEQFF. The DNA for the CDR3 is TGTGCCAGCAGCTTAAACCGGGACAGGCTCAATGAGCAGTTCTTC.

The chain is built from TRBV7-2 and TRBJ2-1, with D unclear. CDR1 and CDR2 from the germline V gene are SGHTA and FQGNSA. This CDR3 is 11 amino acids long. Trimming took 7 bases from V and 4 from J, leaving 5 bases between them. The CDR3 sequence is CASTTYNEQFF. The CDR3 region has the DNA TGTGCCAGCACCACATACAATGAGCAGTTCTTC.

The chain uses TRBV12-3 or TRBV12-4 and TRBJ2-7, with D possibly being TRBD1 (5 bases). V was shortened by 2 bases and J by 0 bases, with 5 bases between the two germline ends. There are 13 residues in the CDR3. The CDR3 here is CASSLQGSYEQYF. The CDR3 bases are TGTGCCAGCAGTTTACAGGGCTCCTACGAGCAGTACTTC.

The chain carries TRBV18 and TRBJ2-5; TRBD2 aligns across 11 bases. The germline gives CDR1 KGHSH, CDR2 LQKENI. The CDR3 consists of 21 residues. The V and J ends lost 3 bases and 4 bases, in that order; junction bases with no gene match: 22. CDR3 residues: CASSPLLTSGEPIANRETQYF. For the CDR3, the DNA is TGTGCCAGCTCACCCCTTTTGACTAGCGGGGAGCCGATAGCCAACCGAGAGACCCAGTACTTC.

Points on this clone: Sequence at one end of the junction differs from germline and may be a read error. This sequence joins TRBV5-6 and TRBJ1-6; D remains ambiguous. The germline CDR1 and CDR2 sequences are SGHDT and YYEEEE. This CDR3 is built from 16 residues. This CDR3 reads CASSLQAVSNNSPLHF. CDR3 coding DNA: TGTGCCAGCAGCTTGCAGGCCGTCTCCAATAATTCACCCCTCCACTTT.